This T cell receptor (beta chain) was sequenced during a study of T cell changes during pregnancy in multiple sclerosis. Clones were sequenced by immunoSEQ multiplex PCR, and TCRdb holds only the in-frame ones, with some missing. The sample gives 47,000 or so clones, 90% of which show up once; approximately 5% is in the top ten. Trimming stripped 4 bases from V and 1 base from J, with 6 bases between. Per the germline V gene, CDR1 is PRHDT and CDR2 is FYEKMQ (reference sequence). This CDR3 is 13 amino acids long. The sequences come from peripheral blood, collected after pregnancy. This receptor was taken from a female donor in good health, enrolled as a control in a pregnancy study. The gene calls are TRBV13 and TRBJ2-3; D not resolved. CDR3 region: CASSSQGTDTQYF. DNA for the CDR3: TGTGCCAGCAGCTCCCAGGGCACAGATACGCAGTATTTT.